This T cell receptor (beta chain) emerged from a study of blood T cells in healthy people across ages. Findings and caveats of the study: A greater number of naive CD4+ cells and higher diversity distinguished long-lived donors from aged donors.

Through a sample-barcoded 5' primer and a J-beta primer mix, a second PCR was run for about 7 to 12 cycles. MiXCR, run by TCRdb on the 5' RACE reads, gives a single entry per CDR3 protein. The data hold 800,000 to 950,000 distinct CDR3 sequences, with 30% to 45% observed a single time. Many counts were recorded for this clonotype. Its cognate antigen is unknown. Deletions cut 1 base from V and 0 bases from J, with 15 bases between. This CDR3 has 16 residues. Per germline, CDR1 SQVTM and CDR2 ANQGSEA. What was sequenced was blood. The V and J genes are TRBV29-1 and TRBJ1-2; no clear D gene. This clonotype originated in a man aged 18 to 30 in good health. In DNA form, the CDR3 reads TGCAGCGTTGAAGTCCGGCGGGCGAGCGCTAACTATGGCTACACCTTC. Protein product: CSVEVRRASANYGYTF.